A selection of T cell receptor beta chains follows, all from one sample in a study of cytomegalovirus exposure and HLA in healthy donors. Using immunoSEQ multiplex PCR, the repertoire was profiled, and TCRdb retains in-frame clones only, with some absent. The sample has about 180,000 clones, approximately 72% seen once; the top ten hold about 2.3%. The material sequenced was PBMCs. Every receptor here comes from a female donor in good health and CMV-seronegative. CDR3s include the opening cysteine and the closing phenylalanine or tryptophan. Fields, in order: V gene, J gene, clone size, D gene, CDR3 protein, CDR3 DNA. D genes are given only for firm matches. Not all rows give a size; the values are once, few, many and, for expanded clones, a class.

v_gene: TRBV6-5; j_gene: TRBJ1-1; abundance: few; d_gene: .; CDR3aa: CASSPRGNTEAFF; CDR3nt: TGTGCCAGCAGTCCACGAGGGAACACTGAAGCTTTCTTT
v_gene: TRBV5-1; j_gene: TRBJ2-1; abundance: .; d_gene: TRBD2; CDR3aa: CASSSDGGAYNEQFF; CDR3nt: TGCGCCAGCAGCTCGGACGGGGGGGCCTACAATGAGCAGTTCTTC
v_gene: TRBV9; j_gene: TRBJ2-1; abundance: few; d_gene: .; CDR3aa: CASSVAGGFEQFF; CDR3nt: TGTGCCAGCAGCGTAGCTGGAGGTTTTGAGCAGTTCTTC
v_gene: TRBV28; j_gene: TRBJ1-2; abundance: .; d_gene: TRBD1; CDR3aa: CASSSGTGRANYGYTF; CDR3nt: TGTGCCAGCAGCTCCGGGACAGGGAGAGCTAACTATGGCTACACCTTC
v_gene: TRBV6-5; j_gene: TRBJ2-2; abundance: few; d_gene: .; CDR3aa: CASSYRGTGELFF; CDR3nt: TGTGCCAGCAGTTACAGGGGGACCGGGGAGCTGTTTTTT
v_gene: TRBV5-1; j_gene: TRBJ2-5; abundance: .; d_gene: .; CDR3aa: CASSLKPGSSETQYF; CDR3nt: TGCGCCAGCAGCTTGAAGCCCGGGAGTTCCGAGACCCAGTACTTC
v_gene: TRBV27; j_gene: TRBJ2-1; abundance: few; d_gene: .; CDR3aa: CASSLWRGSYNEQFF; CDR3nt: TGTGCCAGCAGTTTGTGGAGGGGATCCTACAATGAGCAGTTCTTC
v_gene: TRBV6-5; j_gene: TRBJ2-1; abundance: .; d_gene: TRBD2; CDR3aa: CASSQRGVYNEQFF; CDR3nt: TGTGCCAGCAGTCAGCGGGGGGTCTACAATGAGCAGTTCTTC
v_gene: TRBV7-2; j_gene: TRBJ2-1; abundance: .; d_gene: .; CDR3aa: CASSLDSRTGKFF; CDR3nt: TGTGCCAGCAGCTTAGATTCGAGGACGGGGAAGTTCTTC
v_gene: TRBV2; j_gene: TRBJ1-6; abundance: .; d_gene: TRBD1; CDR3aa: CASTGTGGLSSYNSPLHF; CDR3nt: TGTGCCAGCACGGGGACAGGGGGCCTTAGCTCCTATAATTCACCCCTCCACTTT
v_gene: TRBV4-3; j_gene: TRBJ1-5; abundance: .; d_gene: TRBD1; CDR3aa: CASSQVWGQPNQPQHF; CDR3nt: TGCGCCAGCAGCCAAGTTTGGGGACAGCCCAATCAGCCCCAGCATTTT
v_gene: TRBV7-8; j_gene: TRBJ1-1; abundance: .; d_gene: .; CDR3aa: CASSFAVLQGSWNTEAFF; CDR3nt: TGTGCCAGCAGCTTTGCGGTACTCCAGGGATCGTGGAACACTGAAGCTTTCTTT
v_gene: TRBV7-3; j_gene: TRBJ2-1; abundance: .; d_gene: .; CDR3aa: CASSLTPGKEQFF; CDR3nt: TGTGCCAGCAGCTTAACACCGGGGAAAGAGCAGTTCTTC
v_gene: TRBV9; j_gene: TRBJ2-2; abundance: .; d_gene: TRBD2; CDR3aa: CASEGVAGGAGELFF; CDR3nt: TGTGCCAGCGAGGGGGTAGCGGGAGGAGCCGGGGAGCTGTTTTTT
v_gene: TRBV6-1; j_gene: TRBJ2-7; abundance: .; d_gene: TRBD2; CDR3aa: CASSLGTSGSYEQYF; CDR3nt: TGTGCCAGCAGTCTCGGGACTAGCGGATCCTACGAGCAGTACTTC
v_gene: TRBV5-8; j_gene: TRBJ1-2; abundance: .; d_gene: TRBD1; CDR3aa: CASTRDRDYGYTF; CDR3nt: TGTGCCAGCACCAGGGACAGGGACTATGGCTACACCTTC
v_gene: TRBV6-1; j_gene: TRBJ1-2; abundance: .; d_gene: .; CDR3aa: CASSEEVLYGYTF; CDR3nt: TGTGCCAGCAGTGAGGAGGTGCTCTATGGCTACACCTTC
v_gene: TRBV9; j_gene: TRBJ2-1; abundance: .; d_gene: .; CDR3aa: CASSDGVSYNEQFF; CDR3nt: TGTGCCAGCAGCGACGGGGTTTCCTACAATGAGCAGTTCTTC
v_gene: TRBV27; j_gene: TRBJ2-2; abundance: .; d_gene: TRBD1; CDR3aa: CASSFDRAPANTGELFF; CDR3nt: TGTGCCAGCAGTTTTGACAGGGCTCCCGCGAACACCGGGGAGCTGTTTTTT
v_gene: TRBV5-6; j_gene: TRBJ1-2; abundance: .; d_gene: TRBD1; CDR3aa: CVRDSPQHYGYTF; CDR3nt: TGTGTGAGGGACAGTCCTCAACACTATGGCTACACCTTC
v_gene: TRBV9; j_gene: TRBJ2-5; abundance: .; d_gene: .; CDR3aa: CASSVAGLLQETQYF; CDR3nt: TGTGCCAGCAGCGTAGCTGGACTCCTGCAAGAGACCCAGTACTTC
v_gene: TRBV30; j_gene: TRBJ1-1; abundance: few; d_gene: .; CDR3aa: CAWVPWAGNTEAFF; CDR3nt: TGTGCCTGGGTGCCCTGGGCAGGAAACACTGAAGCTTTCTTT
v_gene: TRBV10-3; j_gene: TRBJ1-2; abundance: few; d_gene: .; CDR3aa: CAISEWALADTNYGYTF; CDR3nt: TGTGCCATCAGTGAGTGGGCGTTGGCCGACACTAACTATGGCTACACCTTC
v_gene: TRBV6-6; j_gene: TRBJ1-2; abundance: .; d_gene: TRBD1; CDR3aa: CASKAGDRESLLGYTF; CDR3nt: TGTGCCAGCAAGGCGGGGGACAGGGAGTCCTTACTAGGCTACACCTTC
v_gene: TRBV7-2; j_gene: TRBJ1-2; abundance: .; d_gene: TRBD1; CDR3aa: CASNKRTGANYGYTF; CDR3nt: TGTGCCAGCAACAAACGGACAGGGGCTAACTATGGCTACACCTTC
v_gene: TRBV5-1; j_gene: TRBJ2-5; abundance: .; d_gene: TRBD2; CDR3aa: CASSLEVTSGLETQYF; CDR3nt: TGCGCCAGCAGCCTGGAGGTGACTAGCGGTTTGGAGACCCAGTACTTC
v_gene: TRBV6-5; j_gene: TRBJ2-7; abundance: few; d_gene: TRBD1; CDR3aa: CASSWQDRTTYEQYF; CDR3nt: TGTGCCAGCAGCTGGCAGGACAGGACCACCTACGAGCAGTACTTC
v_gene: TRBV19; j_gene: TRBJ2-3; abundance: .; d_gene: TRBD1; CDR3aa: CASDLTGTNTDTQYF; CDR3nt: TGTGCCAGTGATCTGACAGGGACAAACACAGATACGCAGTATTTT
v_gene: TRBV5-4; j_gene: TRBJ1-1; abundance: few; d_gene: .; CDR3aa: CASSRDRSNTEAFF; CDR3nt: TGTGCCAGCAGTCGAGACAGGTCGAACACTGAAGCTTTCTTT
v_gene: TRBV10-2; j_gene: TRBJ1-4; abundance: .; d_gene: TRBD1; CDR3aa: CASRHAGTGDEKLFF; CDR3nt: TGCGCCAGCAGACACGCCGGGACAGGGGATGAAAAACTGTTTTTT
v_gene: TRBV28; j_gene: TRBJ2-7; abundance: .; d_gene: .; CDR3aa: CASSLSGVWEQYF; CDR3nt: TGTGCCAGCAGTTTATCCGGTGTCTGGGAGCAGTACTTC
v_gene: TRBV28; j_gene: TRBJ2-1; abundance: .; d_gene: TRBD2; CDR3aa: CASSSLGGREQFF; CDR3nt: TGTGCCAGCAGCTCCCTGGGCGGGAGGGAGCAGTTCTTC
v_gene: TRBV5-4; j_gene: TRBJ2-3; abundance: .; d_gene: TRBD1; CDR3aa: CASSSDPGTGGNTQYF; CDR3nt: TGTGCCAGCAGCTCGGACCCCGGGACAGGGGGGAATACGCAGTATTTT
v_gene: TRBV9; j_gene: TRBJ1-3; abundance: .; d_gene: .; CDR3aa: CASSVDLKSGNTIYF; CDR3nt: TGTGCCAGCAGCGTAGATCTAAAGTCTGGAAACACCATATATTTT
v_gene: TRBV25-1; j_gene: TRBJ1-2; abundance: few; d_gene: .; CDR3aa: CASSPGGTAYYGYTF; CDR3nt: TGTGCCAGCAGCCCTGGGGGGACGGCCTACTATGGCTACACCTTC
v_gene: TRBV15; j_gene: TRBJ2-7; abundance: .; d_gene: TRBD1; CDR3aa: CATSSNIMKGGAEQYF; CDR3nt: TGTGCCACCAGCAGTAACATTATGAAAGGGGGCGCCGAGCAGTACTTC
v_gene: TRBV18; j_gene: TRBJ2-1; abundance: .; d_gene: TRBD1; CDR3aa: CASSPAGGFRLEQFF; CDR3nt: TGTGCCAGCTCACCGGCAGGGGGATTTCGGCTTGAGCAGTTCTTC
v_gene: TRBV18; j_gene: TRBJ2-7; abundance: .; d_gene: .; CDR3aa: CASSPPAGSGHEQYF; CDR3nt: TGTGCCAGCTCACCACCGGCCGGGAGCGGCCACGAGCAGTACTTC
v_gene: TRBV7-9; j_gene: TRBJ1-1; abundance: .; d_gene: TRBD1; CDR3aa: CASDLQGAGAFF; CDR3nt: TGTGCCAGCGATCTCCAGGGGGCGGGAGCTTTCTTT
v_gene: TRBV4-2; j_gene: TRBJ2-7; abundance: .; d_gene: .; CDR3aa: CASSQVPSYEQYF; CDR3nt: TGTGCCAGCAGCCAAGTTCCATCCTACGAGCAGTACTTC
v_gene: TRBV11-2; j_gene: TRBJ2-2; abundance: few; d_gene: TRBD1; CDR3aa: CASGNQGQTNTGELFF; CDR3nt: TGTGCCAGCGGAAACCAGGGACAGACGAACACCGGGGAGCTGTTTTTT
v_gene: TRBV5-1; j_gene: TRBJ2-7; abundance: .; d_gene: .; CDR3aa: CASSPGGRTSYEQYF; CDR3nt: TGCGCCAGCAGCCCGGGGGGCCGCACTTCCTACGAGCAGTACTTC